These 7 T cell receptor beta chains were sequenced from one sample in a study of radiotherapy plus CTLA-4 blockade in lung cancer. The method was immunoSEQ multiplex PCR; TCRdb's version includes in-frame clones alone and lacks a portion of them. The sample includes 81,000 or so clones, about 88% seen only once; the top ten take around 0.8%. The sequencing used peripheral blood, collected from a patient treated with radiotherapy plus ipilimumab. These receptors all stem from a human donor with non-small cell lung cancer who had stable disease on radiotherapy plus ipilimumab.

This chain joins TRBV5-1 and TRBJ2-5; the match to TRBD2 covers 11 bases. CDR1 SGHRS and CDR2 YFSETQ come from the germline V gene. Unmatched junction bases numbered 7, after V lost 5 bases and J lost 4 bases. The CDR3 extends over 15 amino acids. In nucleotides, the CDR3 is TGCGCCAGCAGAGGGACTAGCGGCGGTTTAGAGACCCAGTACTTC. It translates to CASRGTSGGLETQYF.

The rearrangement links TRBV6-5 to TRBJ1-5, with TRBD1 matching over 8 bases. Losses at the gene ends were 2 bases for V and 6 bases for J; bases not matched to a gene: 9. Looked up from germline, CDR1 is MNHEY and CDR2 is SVGAGI. There are 16 residues in the CDR3. DNA for the CDR3: TGTGCCAGCAGTTACAGAGGCAACAGGGGGAGTCAGCCCCAGCATTTT. Translating gives CASSYRGNRGSQPQHF.

The chain has TRBV6-5 and TRBJ1-2, with D uncertain. The V end lost 5 bases, the J end lost 4 bases, and 17 bases lay between the germline ends. In germline, CDR1 is MNHEY, CDR2 SVGAGI. This CDR3 contains 15 residues. CDR3 in DNA: TGTGCCAGCAGTCCTTCGGATGGCCTTGGCTATGGCTACACCTTC. Translation gives CASSPSDGLGYGYTF.

The chain recombines TRBV7-3 with TRBJ2-3, with 7 bases lining up with TRBD2. The germline CDR1 and CDR2 sequences are SGHTA and FQGTGA. The CDR3 covers 15 residues. V gave up 3 bases and J gave up 4 bases; unmatched junction bases: 7. The CDR3 sequence: CASSLTGGSSDTQYF. The CDR3, as DNA: TGTGCCAGCAGCTTGACTGGCGGGAGTTCAGATACGCAGTATTTT.

This chain links TRBV11-1 with TRBJ1-4; possibly TRBD1 for D (5 bases). Germline CDR1 and CDR2: SGHAT and FQDESV (reference sequence). The CDR3 totals 16 residues. Trimming removed 5 bases from V and 1 base from J, with 14 bases in between. The DNA of the CDR3 is TGTGCCAGCAGCGTCCGAACGGGGCTAACTAATGAAAAACTGTTTTTT. It codes for CASSVRTGLTNEKLFF. The full variable domain, rest sourced from reference TRBV11-1 and TRBJ1-4, is EAEVAQSPRYKITEKSQAVAFWCDPISGHATLYWYRQILGQGPELLVQFQDESVVDDSQLPKDRFSAERLKGVDSTLKIQPAELGDSAMYLCASSVRTGLTNEKLFFGSGTQLSVL.

The chain recombines TRBV19 with TRBJ1-5, with D possibly being TRBD1 (6 bases). Germline CDR1 reads LNHDA; CDR2 reads SQIVND (reference sequence). V lost 7 bases, J lost 3 bases, and 13 bases lay in between. The CDR3 length is 14 residues. CDR3 nucleotide sequence: TGTGCCAGTACCGCGGACAGAATCAATCAGCCCCAGCATTTT. This encodes CASTADRINQPQHF.

The chain is built from TRBV4-1 and TRBJ2-7; D tentatively fits TRBD1 or TRBD2 (6 bases each). CDR3 length equals 18 residues. V shed 1 base and J shed 4 bases, with 23 bases lying between them. Germline-derived CDR1 and CDR2 are MGHRA and YSYEKL. CDR3 coding DNA: TGCGCCAGCAGCCAAGGTGGAATCCCAGGGGAGGTTCGGTACGAGCAGTACTTC. Translating gives CASSQGGIPGEVRYEQYF.